These T cell receptor beta chains were read from a single sample in a study of blood T cell repertoires in COVID-19. Data came from immunoSEQ multiplex PCR; TCRdb stores just in-frame clones and leaves some out. The data show 72,000 or so clones, with 86% seen just once and roughly 13% held by the top ten. Sequencing was performed on peripheral blood. These receptors were taken from a woman aged 60-75 years with acute or convalescent COVID-19. Both conserved end residues are part of each CDR3. The D gene is left open where the match is weak. A row's size may be missing; if present it is once, few, many or a size class.

j_gene | abundance | v_gene | d_gene | CDR3nt | CDR3aa
TRBJ1-1 | many | TRBV5-1 | TRBD1 | TGCGCCAGCAGCGGACAGGGTGAAGCTTTCTTT | CASSGQGEAFF
TRBJ1-1 | . | TRBV19 | . | TGTGCCAGTAGTACCGCCCAGGAAGCTTTCTTT | CASSTAQEAFF
TRBJ1-2 | . | TRBV6-5 | . | TGTGCCAGCAACCGGGGGGGGGCGAGCTATGGCTACACCTTC | CASNRGGASYGYTF
TRBJ2-1 | few | TRBV5-1 | TRBD2 | TGCGCCAGCAGCTTTACTAGCGGGGTATCCAATGAGCAGTTCTTC | CASSFTSGVSNEQFF
TRBJ1-5 | . | TRBV19 | . | TGTGCCAGTAGTATTGGGGGAGGGAGCAATCAGCCCCAGCATTTT | CASSIGGGSNQPQHF
TRBJ2-3 | . | TRBV6-4 | TRBD2 | TGTGCCAGCAGCCGGACTAGCGGGGGGGCCGGGATCGGCACAGATACGCAGTATTTT | CASSRTSGGAGIGTDTQYF
TRBJ2-3 | . | TRBV6-5 | . | TGTGCCAGCAGTTACTCTGGGCCGGCAAGCACAGATACGCAGTATTTT | CASSYSGPASTDTQYF
TRBJ2-2 | . | TRBV7-9 | . | TGTGCCAGCAGCCCTCGGGGGGCCACCACCGGGGAGCTGTTTTTT | CASSPRGATTGELFF
TRBJ2-5 | . | TRBV29-1 | TRBD2 | TGCAGCGGGCAGACTAGCGGGGCTCAAGAGACCCAGTACTTC | CSGQTSGAQETQYF
TRBJ1-5 | . | TRBV6-1 | . | TGTGCCAGCAGTGAAGCAGGGGCGAGCAATCAGCCCCAGCATTTT | CASSEAGASNQPQHF